Listed below are T cell receptor beta chains from one sample, sequenced in a study of CD8 T cells in ankylosing spondylitis. TCRdb analysed the 5' RACE reads with MiXCR anew, one entry per CDR3 protein. The table has about 130,000 distinct CDR3 sequences, about 7% seen once; the top ten hold approximately 13%. Sample: blood, either unsorted or a sorted T cell fraction (not recorded which). These receptors originate from a female donor with ankylosing spondylitis or in good health (not recorded which). The CDR3 runs from the conserved cysteine through the conserved F or W. The order of the fields is D gene, J gene, CDR3 length, clone size, V gene, CDR3 protein, CDR3 DNA. The D gene is left open where the match is weak. Expanded clones get a size class; other rows say once, few or many, or leave the size out.

>NA|TRBJ1-3|14|many|TRBV5-4
CASSWDTTGNTIYF
TGTGCCAGCAGCTGGGACACGACTGGAAACACCATATATTTT
>NA|TRBJ1-2|12|many|TRBV29-1
CSAISGGYGYTF
TGCAGCGCCATCTCGGGGGGCTATGGCTACACCTTC
>NA|TRBJ2-3|13|many|TRBV29-1
CSVTPTESDTQYF
TGCAGCGTTACCCCGACAGAGTCAGATACGCAGTATTTT
>NA|TRBJ2-3|15|many|TRBV5-1
CASSSLTSSTDTQYF
TGCGCCAGCAGCTCTCTGACTAGTAGCACAGATACGCAGTATTTT
>NA|TRBJ2-5|15|many|TRBV20-1
CSARVGTSVQETQYF
TGCAGTGCTAGAGTGGGGACGAGTGTTCAGGAGACCCAGTACTTC
>TRBD2|TRBJ2-3|15|few|TRBV4-3
CASSQERGGADTQYF
TGCGCCAGCAGCCAAGAACGGGGGGGGGCAGATACGCAGTATTTT
>NA|TRBJ1-6|15|many|TRBV7-9
CASSSLDSNNSPLHF
TGTGCCAGCAGCTCCTTGGACAGTAATAATTCACCCCTCCACTTT
>NA|TRBJ1-1|13|many|TRBV7-3
CASSLYMSTEAFF
TGTGCCAGCAGCTTATATATGAGCACTGAAGCTTTCTTT
>NA|TRBJ2-3|14|many|TRBV4-2
CASSQGGTWDTQYF
TGTGCCAGCAGCCAAGGGGGAACTTGGGATACGCAGTATTTT
>TRBD1|TRBJ1-4|14|many|TRBV18
CASSPTGQGEKLFF
TGTGCCAGCTCACCAACGGGACAGGGGGAAAAACTGTTTTTT
>NA|TRBJ1-1|15|many|TRBV7-6
CASTSLGAGVTEAFF
TGTGCCAGCACTTCTCTGGGGGCAGGCGTCACTGAAGCTTTCTTT
>TRBD1|TRBJ1-6|15|NA|TRBV25-1
CASSEGQAYNSPLHF
TGTGCCAGCAGTGAAGGACAGGCTTATAATTCACCCCTCCACTTT
>TRBD1|TRBJ2-7|11|many|TRBV29-1
CSVGTGGEQYF
TGCAGCGTTGGGACAGGGGGCGAGCAGTACTTC
>NA|TRBJ1-1|13|few|TRBV12-3/TRBV12-4
CASLLQGNTEAFF
TGTGCCAGCCTTTTGCAGGGGAACACTGAAGCTTTCTTT
>NA|TRBJ1-2|13|many|TRBV5-1
CASSLTVNYGYTF
TGCGCCAGCAGCTTGACAGTTAACTATGGCTACACCTTC
>TRBD1|TRBJ2-6|19|many|TRBV4-1
CASSQEVGPGGSGANVLTF
TGCGCCAGCAGCCAAGAAGTAGGGCCAGGGGGCTCTGGGGCCAACGTCCTGACTTTC
>NA|TRBJ1-4|13|many|TRBV5-1
CASSLGERDPQFF
TGCGCCAGCAGCTTGGGAGAGCGAGACCCGCAATTTTTT
>NA|TRBJ2-1|14|many|TRBV12-3/TRBV12-4
CASSSTESYNEQFF
TGTGCCAGCAGTTCGACGGAGTCCTACAATGAGCAGTTCTTC
>NA|TRBJ1-1|15|NA|TRBV6-1
CASSPTGGPNTEAFF
TGTGCCAGCAGTCCTACCGGGGGGCCGAACACTGAAGCTTTCTTT
>TRBD1|TRBJ1-1|13|many|TRBV30
CKGASILNTEAFF
TGTAAGGGGGCTAGTATATTGAACACTGAAGCTTTCTTT
>TRBD2|TRBJ2-3|18|many|TRBV5-1
CASSSRPLAGSSTDTQYF
TGCGCCAGCAGCTCCCGGCCTCTAGCGGGGTCTAGCACAGATACGCAGTATTTT
>NA|TRBJ2-1|15|NA|TRBV12-3/TRBV12-4
CASSLGVRSYNEQFF
TGTGCCAGCAGTTTAGGGGTTCGGTCCTACAATGAGCAGTTCTTC
>NA|TRBJ2-3|13|many|TRBV6-6
CATLLTYTDTQYF
TGTGCCACTCTTCTCACCTACACAGATACGCAGTATTTT
>NA|TRBJ2-4|15|many|TRBV6-2/TRBV6-3
CASSYVELAKNIQYF
TGTGCCAGCAGTTACGTGGAACTAGCCAAAAACATTCAGTACTTC
>TRBD1|TRBJ1-1|13|many|TRBV20-1
CSASDRVYTEAFF
TGCAGTGCCTCTGACAGGGTCTACACTGAAGCTTTCTTT
>NA|TRBJ2-1|13|many|TRBV14
CASSQDLKGEQFF
TGTGCCAGCAGCCAAGATCTTAAGGGTGAGCAGTTCTTC
>NA|TRBJ2-7|16|many|TRBV6-1
CASSVGETLRPYEQYF
TGTGCCAGCAGCGTGGGCGAAACACTCAGGCCCTACGAGCAGTACTTC
>NA|TRBJ1-5|14|many|TRBV20-1
CSARALGNNQPQHF
TGCAGTGCTAGGGCCCTAGGTAACAATCAGCCCCAGCATTTT
>NA|TRBJ1-1|14|many|TRBV5-1
CASSRDGGKDEAFF
TGCGCCAGCAGCCGAGACGGGGGCAAGGATGAAGCTTTCTTT
>NA|TRBJ2-7|14|many|TRBV5-1
CASSLDREVNEQYF
TGCGCCAGCAGCTTGGACAGGGAGGTAAACGAGCAGTACTTC
>NA|TRBJ1-6|16|many|TRBV3-1
CASSDTHRAYNSPLHF
TGTGCCAGCAGCGACACGCATAGGGCCTATAATTCACCCCTCCACTTT
>NA|TRBJ1-5|15|few|TRBV19
CASSITGRGNQPQHF
TGTGCCAGTAGTATAACCGGCAGGGGCAATCAGCCCCAGCATTTT
>TRBD1|TRBJ2-7|14|many|TRBV7-2
CASSSTGGPYEQYF
TGTGCCAGCAGCTCTACAGGGGGCCCCTACGAGCAGTACTTC
>NA|TRBJ2-3|15|many|TRBV12-3/TRBV12-4
CASISLLQTTDTQYF
TGTGCCAGCATCTCCCTTTTACAGACCACAGATACGCAGTATTTT
>NA|TRBJ1-6|14|many|TRBV5-1
CASSLASENSPLHF
TGCGCCAGCAGCTTGGCGTCAGAAAATTCACCCCTCCACTTT
>NA|TRBJ1-1|14|many|TRBV20-1
CSAQKQGGGTEAFF
TGCAGTGCTCAGAAACAGGGAGGTGGAACTGAAGCTTTCTTT
>NA|TRBJ1-3|13|many|TRBV6-2/TRBV6-3
CASRTASGNTIYF
TGTGCCAGCAGGACAGCATCTGGAAACACCATATATTTT
>TRBD1|TRBJ1-2|16|many|TRBV14
CASSQNHWTGGYGYTF
TGTGCCAGCAGCCAGAACCATTGGACAGGGGGTTATGGCTACACCTTC
>NA|TRBJ1-5|16|once|TRBV4-2
CASSQDSLRVNQPQHF
TGTGCCAGCAGCCAAGATTCTTTACGCGTCAATCAGCCCCAGCATTTT
>NA|TRBJ2-2|12|many|TRBV7-3
CASGRNTGELFF
TGTGCCAGCGGGCGGAACACCGGGGAGCTGTTTTTT
>NA|TRBJ2-7|15|many|TRBV7-2
CASSISPLASYEQYF
TGTGCCAGCAGCATAAGCCCCCTAGCCTCCTACGAGCAGTACTTC
>NA|TRBJ2-1|12|many|TRBV2
CASSEGLNEQFF
TGTGCCAGCAGTGAAGGGCTAAATGAGCAGTTCTTC
>TRBD1|TRBJ2-7|14|many|TRBV7-9
CASSRTGSLHEQYF
TGTGCCAGCAGCCGGACAGGAAGTCTCCACGAGCAGTACTTC
>NA|TRBJ2-5|13|many|TRBV29-1
CSVERWSEETQYF
TGCAGCGTTGAAAGATGGTCAGAAGAGACCCAGTACTTC
>TRBD1|TRBJ1-4|15|few|TRBV18
CASSPIGGHMEKLFF
TGTGCCAGCTCACCAATAGGGGGCCATATGGAAAAACTGTTTTTT